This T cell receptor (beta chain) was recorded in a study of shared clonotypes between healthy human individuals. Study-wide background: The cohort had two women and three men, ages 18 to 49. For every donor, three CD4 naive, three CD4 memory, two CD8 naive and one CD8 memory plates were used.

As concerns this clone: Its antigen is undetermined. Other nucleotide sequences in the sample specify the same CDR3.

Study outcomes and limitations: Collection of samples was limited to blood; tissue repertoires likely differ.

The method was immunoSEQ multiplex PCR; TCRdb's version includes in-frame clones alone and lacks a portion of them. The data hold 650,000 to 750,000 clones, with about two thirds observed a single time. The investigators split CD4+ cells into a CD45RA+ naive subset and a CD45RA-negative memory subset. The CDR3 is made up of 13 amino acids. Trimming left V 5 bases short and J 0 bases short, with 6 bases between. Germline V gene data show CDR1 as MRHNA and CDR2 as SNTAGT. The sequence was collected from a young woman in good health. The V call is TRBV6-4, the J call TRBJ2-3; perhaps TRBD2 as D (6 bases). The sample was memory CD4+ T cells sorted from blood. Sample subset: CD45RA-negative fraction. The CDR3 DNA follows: TGTGCCAGCAGTAGCGGGAGCACAGATACGCAGTATTTT. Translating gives CASSSGSTDTQYF.